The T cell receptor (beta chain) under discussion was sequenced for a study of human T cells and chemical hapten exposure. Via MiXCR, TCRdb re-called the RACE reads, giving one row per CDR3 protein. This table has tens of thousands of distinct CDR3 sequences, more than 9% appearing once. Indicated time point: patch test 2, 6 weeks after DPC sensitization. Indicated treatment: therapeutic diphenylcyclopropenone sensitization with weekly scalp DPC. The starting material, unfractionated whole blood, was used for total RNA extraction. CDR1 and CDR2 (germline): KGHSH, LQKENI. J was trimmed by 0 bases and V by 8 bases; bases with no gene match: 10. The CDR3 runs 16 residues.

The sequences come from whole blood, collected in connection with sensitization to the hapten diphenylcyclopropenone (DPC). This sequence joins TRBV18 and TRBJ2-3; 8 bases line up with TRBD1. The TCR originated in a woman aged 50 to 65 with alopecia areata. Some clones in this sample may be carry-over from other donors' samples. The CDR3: CASPAATGVSTDTQYF. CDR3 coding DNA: TGTGCCAGCCCCGCCGCGACAGGGGTTAGCACAGATACGCAGTATTTT.